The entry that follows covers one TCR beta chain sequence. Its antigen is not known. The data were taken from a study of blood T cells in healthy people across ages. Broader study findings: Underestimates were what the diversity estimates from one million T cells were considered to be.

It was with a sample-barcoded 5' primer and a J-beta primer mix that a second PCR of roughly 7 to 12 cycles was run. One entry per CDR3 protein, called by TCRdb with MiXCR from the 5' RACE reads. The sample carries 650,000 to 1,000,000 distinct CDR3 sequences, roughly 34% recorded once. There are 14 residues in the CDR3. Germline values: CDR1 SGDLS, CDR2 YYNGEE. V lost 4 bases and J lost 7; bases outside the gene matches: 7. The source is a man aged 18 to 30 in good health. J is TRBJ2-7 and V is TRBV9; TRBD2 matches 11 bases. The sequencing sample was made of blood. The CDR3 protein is CASSISGGENEQYF. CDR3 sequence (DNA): TGTGCCAGCAGCATTAGCGGGGGGGAAAATGAGCAGTACTTC.